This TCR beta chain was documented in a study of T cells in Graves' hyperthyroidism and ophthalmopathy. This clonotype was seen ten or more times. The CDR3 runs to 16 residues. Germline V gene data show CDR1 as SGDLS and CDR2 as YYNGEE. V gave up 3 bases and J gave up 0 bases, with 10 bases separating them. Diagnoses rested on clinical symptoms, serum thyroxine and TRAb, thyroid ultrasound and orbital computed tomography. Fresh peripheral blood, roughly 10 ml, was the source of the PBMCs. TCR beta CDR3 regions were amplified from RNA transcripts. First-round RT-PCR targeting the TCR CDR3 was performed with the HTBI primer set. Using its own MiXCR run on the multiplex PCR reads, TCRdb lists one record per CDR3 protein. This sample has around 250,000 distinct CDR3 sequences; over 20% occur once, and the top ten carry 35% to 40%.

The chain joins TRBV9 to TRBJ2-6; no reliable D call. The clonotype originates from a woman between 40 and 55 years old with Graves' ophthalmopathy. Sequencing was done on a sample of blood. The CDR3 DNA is TGTGCCAGCAGCGCCCGTCGGGCCTCTGGGGCCAACGTCCTGACTTTC. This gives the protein CASSARRASGANVLTF.